This TCR beta chain was documented in a study of blood T cells in healthy people across ages. A second roughly 6 to 11 cycle PCR used barcoded and J-beta primers. One entry per CDR3 protein results from TCRdb running MiXCR on the 5' RACE reads. Among 1.5 million to 2 million distinct CDR3 sequences listed, 49% were seen once. CDR3 length equals 15 residues. The germline CDR1 and CDR2 sequences are SGHTA and FQGNSA. The V end was cut by 10 bases, the J end by 0 bases, with 16 bases between. The source material was blood. This TCR came from a woman between 40 and 50 years old in good health. V gene TRBV7-2 combines with J gene TRBJ2-1, with D perhaps matching TRBD2 (6 bases). The CDR3 DNA is TGTGCCACTCAGAAGGCGGGGATCTCCTACAATGAGCAGTTCTTC. Its translation is CATQKAGISYNEQFF.